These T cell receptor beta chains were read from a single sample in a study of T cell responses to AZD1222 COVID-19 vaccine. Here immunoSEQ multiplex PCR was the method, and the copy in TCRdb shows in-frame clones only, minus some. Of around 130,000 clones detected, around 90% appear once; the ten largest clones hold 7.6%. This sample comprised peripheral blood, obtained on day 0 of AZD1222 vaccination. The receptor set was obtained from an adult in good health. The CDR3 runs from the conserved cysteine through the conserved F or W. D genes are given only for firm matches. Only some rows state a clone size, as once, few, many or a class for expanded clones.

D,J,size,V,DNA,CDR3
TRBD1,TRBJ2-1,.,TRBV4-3,TGCGCCAGCAGCCAAGATCGGGACAGGAAATACAATGAGCAGTTCTTC,CASSQDRDRKYNEQFF
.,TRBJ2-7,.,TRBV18,TGTGCCAGCTCACCGGGAGATTGGTCCTACGAGCAGTACTTC,CASSPGDWSYEQYF
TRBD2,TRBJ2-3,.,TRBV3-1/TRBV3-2,TGTGCCAGCAGCCACGGAGGTTCCGGACTAGCGGGATGGGATACGCAGTATTTT,CASSHGGSGLAGWDTQYF
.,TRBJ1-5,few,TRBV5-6,TGTGCCAGCAGCTTGCGGGGGTCTCAGCCCCAGCATTTT,CASSLRGSQPQHF
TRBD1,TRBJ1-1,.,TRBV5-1,TGCGCCAGCAGCAGGGACAGGACGAACACTGAAGCTTTCTTT,CASSRDRTNTEAFF
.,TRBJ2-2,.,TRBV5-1,TGCGCCAGCAGCTTGGTAGGGGCCGGGGAGCTGTTTTTT,CASSLVGAGELFF
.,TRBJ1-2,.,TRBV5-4,TGTGCCAGCAGCTTGGTGGACGTCGAGTATGGCTACACCTTC,CASSLVDVEYGYTF
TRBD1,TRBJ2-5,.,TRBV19,TGTGCCAGTAGGAACAGGGGAAAAGAGACCCAGTACTTC,CASRNRGKETQYF
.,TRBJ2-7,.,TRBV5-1,TGCGCCAGCAGCTTGAGTAGACACCCAGCGAACAACGAGCAGTACTTC,CASSLSRHPANNEQYF
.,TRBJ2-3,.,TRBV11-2,TGTGCCAGCAGCTTGAGCCCGGCGGAGAACACAGATACGCAGTATTTT,CASSLSPAENTDTQYF
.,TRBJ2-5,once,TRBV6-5,TGTGCCAGCAGTTACTCGCAGGGGCAAGAGACCCAGTACTTC,CASSYSQGQETQYF
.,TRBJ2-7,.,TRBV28,TGTGCCACCACCGGGGCCTACGAGCAGTACTTC,CATTGAYEQYF
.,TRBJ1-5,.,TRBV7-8,TGTGCCAGCAGCTTAGTGGGGGCAGGTCCAAATCAGCCCCAGCATTTT,CASSLVGAGPNQPQHF
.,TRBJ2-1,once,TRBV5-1,TGCGCCAGCAGCTTACGGGATAAGCAGTTCTTC,CASSLRDKQFF
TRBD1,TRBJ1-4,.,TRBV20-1,TGCAGTGCTAGTTCTGTGGACAGGGCGAGGAAACTGTTTTTT,CSASSVDRARKLFF
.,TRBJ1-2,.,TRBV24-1,TGTGCCACCAGTGCGGACGCAGGTGGCTACACCTTC,CATSADAGGYTF
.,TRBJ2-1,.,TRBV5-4,TGTGCCAGCAGCGGCCCGGGGGTAAATGAGCAGTTCTTC,CASSGPGVNEQFF
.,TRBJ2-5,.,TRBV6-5,TGTGCCAGCAGTTTTGTGCGGACTCCGGGAGAGACCCAGTACTTC,CASSFVRTPGETQYF